A single T cell receptor (beta chain) is shown here with its context. CDR1 SEHNR and CDR2 FQNEAQ come from the germline V gene (reference sequence). Trimming left V 7 bases short and J 1 base short, with 16 bases between. This CDR3 has 15 amino acids. This sample stems from a study of cytomegalovirus exposure and HLA in healthy donors. The PCR used 60 Vbeta and 13 Jbeta primers. Repertoires were generated with immunoSEQ multiplex PCR, while TCRdb's copy carries only in-frame clones and drops some. The sample has fewer than 250,000 clones; more than 75% are singletons. The sequenced sample consisted of PBMCs. V and J are TRBV7-9 and TRBJ2-5; D is uncertain. This clonotype was sampled from a male donor in good health and CMV-seropositive. This CDR3 is CASIRLLGSQETQYF. The CDR3 DNA is TGTGCCAGCATCCGGTTGCTGGGCAGCCAAGAGACCCAGTACTTC.